This TCR beta chain appears in the sequencing data of a study of T cell changes during pregnancy in multiple sclerosis. Sequencing was performed with immunoSEQ multiplex PCR; in TCRdb, only in-frame clones are kept and a portion is missing. This sample has some 90,000 clones, with around 90% found just once. Germline values: CDR1 KGHSH, CDR2 LQKENI. This CDR3 contains 15 residues. The V end lost 3 bases, the J end lost 1 base, and 12 bases lay between the germline ends. The material was peripheral blood, obtained in the first trimester of pregnancy. This sequence was found in a female donor with multiple sclerosis, enrolled in a pregnancy study. V usage is TRBV18 and J usage is TRBJ2-5; possible D gene TRBD2, 7 bases. The DNA for the CDR3 is TGTGCCAGCTCACCTGGGGGGGCTCCCCAAGAGACCCAGTACTTC. Its protein is CASSPGGAPQETQYF. Together with reference TRBV18 and TRBJ2-5, the CDR3 gives the full variable domain: NAGVMQNPRHLVRRRGQEARLRCSPMKGHSHVYWYRQLPEEGLKFMVYLQKENIIDESGMPKERFSAEFPKEGPSILRIQQVVRGDSAAYFCASSPGGAPQETQYFGPGTRLLVL.